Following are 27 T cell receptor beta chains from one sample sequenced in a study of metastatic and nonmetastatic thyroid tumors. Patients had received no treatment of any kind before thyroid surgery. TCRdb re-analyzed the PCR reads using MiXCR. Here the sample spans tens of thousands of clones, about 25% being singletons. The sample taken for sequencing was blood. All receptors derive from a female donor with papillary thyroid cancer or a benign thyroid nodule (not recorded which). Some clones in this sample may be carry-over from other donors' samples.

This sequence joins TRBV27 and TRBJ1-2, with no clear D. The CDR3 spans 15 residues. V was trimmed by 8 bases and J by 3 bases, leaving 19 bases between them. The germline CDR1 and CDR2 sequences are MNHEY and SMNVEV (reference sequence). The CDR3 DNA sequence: TGTGCCAGCTCCGATTTTGGTGCAAGGGACTATGGCTACACCTTC. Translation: CASSDFGARDYGYTF.

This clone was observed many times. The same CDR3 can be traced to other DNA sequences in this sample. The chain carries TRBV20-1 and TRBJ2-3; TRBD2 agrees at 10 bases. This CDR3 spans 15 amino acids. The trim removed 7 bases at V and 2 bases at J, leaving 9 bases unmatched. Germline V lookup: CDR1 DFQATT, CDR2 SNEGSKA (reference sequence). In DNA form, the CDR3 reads TGCAGTGTTCTTCTCAGCGGGAGGGACACAGATACGCAGTATTTT. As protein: CSVLLSGRDTDTQYF.

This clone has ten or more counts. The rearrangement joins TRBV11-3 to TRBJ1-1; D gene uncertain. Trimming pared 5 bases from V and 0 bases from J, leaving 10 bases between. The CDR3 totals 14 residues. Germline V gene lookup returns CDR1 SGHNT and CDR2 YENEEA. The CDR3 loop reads CASSKDLMNTEAFF. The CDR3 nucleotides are TGTGCCAGCAGCAAGGACCTCATGAACACTGAAGCTTTCTTT.

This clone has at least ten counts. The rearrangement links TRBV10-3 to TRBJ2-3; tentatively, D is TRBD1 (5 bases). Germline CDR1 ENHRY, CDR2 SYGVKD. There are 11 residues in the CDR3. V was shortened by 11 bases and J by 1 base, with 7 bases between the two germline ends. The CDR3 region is CAAQGTDTQYF. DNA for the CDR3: TGTGCCGCACAGGGCACAGATACGCAGTATTTT.

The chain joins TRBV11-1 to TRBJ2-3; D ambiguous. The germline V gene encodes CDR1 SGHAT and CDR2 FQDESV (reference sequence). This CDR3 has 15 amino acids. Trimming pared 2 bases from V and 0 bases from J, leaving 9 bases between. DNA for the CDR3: TGTGCCAGCAGCTTAAGTCGTGCTAGCACAGATACGCAGTATTTT. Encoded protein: CASSLSRASTDTQYF.

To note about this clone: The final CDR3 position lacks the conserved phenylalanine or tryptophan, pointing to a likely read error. CDR3 in DNA: TGTGCCAGCTTGACAGGGGCTTGGTATCAGCCCCAGCATTTG. It yields the protein CASLTGAWYQPQHL. The rearrangement uses TRBV28 and TRBJ1-5; TRBD1 agrees at 8 bases. The CDR3 is 14 amino acids. V shed 8 bases, J shed 5 bases, and the junction held 8 bases outside the gene matches. Germline CDR1 is MDHEN and CDR2 is SYDVKM.

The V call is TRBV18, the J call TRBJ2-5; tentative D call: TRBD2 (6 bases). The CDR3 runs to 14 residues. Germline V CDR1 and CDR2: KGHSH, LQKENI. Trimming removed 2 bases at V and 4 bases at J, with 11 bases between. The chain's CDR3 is CASSPFGGRETQYF. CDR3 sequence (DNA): TGTGCCAGCTCACCATTTGGGGGGAGAGAGACCCAGTACTTC.

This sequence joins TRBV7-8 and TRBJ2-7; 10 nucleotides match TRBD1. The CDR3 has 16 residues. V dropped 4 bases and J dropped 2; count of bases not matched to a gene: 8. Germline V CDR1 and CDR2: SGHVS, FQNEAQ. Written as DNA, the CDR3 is TGTGCCAGCAGCTCCCCGGGACAGGGGTCTCCCTACGAGCAGTACTTC. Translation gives CASSSPGQGSPYEQYF.

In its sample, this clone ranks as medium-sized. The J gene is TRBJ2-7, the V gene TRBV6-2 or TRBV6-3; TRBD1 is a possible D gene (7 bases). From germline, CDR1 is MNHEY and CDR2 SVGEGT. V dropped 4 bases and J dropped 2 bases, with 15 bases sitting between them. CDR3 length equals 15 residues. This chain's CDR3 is CASSSRGRLAYEQYF. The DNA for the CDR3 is TGTGCCAGCAGTTCCAGGGGGAGACTAGCCTACGAGCAGTACTTC.

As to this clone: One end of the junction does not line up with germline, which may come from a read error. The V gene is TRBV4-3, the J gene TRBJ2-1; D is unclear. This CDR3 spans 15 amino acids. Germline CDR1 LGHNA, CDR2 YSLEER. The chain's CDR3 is CASSHDRLGYNEKFF. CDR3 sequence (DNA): TGCGCCAGCAGCCACGATCGGTTGGGGTACAATGAGAAGTTCTTC.

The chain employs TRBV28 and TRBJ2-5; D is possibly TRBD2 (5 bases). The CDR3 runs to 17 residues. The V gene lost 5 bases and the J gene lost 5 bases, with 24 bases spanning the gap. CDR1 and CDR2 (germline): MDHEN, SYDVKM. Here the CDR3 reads CASSPGAWRPSGETQYF. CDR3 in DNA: TGTGCCAGCAGTCCCGGCGCGTGGCGGCCCAGCGGCGAGACCCAGTACTTC.

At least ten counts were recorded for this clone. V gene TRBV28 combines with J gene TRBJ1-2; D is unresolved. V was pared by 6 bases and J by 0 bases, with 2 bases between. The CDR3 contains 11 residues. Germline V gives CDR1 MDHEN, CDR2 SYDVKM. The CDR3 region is CASSSNYGYTF. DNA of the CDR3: TGTGCCAGCAGCTCTAACTATGGCTACACCTTC.

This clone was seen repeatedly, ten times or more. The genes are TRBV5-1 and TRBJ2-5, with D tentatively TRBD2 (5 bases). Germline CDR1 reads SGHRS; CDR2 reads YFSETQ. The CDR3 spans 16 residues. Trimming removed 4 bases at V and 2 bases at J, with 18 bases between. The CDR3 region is CASSPRRSDVQETQYF. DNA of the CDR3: TGCGCCAGCAGCCCAAGGAGGTCGGACGTACAAGAGACCCAGTACTTC.

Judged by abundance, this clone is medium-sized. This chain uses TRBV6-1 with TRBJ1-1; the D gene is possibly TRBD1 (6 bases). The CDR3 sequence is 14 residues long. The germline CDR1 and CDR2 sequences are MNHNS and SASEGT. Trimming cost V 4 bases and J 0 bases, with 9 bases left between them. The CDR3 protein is CASSGRTVNTEAFF. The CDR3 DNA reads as TGTGCCAGCAGTGGTCGGACAGTGAACACTGAAGCTTTCTTT.

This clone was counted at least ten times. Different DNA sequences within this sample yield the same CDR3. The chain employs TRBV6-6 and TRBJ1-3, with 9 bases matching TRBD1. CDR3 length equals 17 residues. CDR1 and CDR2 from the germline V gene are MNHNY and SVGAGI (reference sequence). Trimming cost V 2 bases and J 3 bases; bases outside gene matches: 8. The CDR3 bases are TGTGCCAGCAGTTACAGGCCTCCGGGACAGGGTGGAAACACCATATATTTT. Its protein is CASSYRPPGQGGNTIYF.

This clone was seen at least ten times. The CDR3 sequence is CASSSKQQTSGDEETQYF. CDR3 nucleotides: TGTGCCAGCAGCTCTAAACAACAAACTAGCGGGGACGAAGAGACCCAGTACTTC. The J gene is TRBJ2-5, the V gene TRBV11-2; 10 positions agree with TRBD2. This CDR3 is built from 18 residues. V lost 4 bases and J lost 3; bases outside the gene matches: 14. In germline, CDR1 is SGHAT, CDR2 FQNNGV.

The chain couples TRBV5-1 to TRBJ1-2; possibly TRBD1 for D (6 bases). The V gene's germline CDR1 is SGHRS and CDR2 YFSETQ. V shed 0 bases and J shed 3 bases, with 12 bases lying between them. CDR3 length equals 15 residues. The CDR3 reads CASSLETGNYYGYTF. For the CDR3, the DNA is TGCGCCAGCAGCTTGGAAACAGGGAACTACTATGGCTACACCTTC.

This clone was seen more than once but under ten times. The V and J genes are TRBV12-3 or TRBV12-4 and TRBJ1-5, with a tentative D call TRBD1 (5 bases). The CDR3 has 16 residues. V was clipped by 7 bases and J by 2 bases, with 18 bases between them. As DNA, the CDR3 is TGTGCCAGCACCCTCCGTGTGGGGCTGGGCAATCAGCCCCAGCATTTT. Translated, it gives CASTLRVGLGNQPQHF.

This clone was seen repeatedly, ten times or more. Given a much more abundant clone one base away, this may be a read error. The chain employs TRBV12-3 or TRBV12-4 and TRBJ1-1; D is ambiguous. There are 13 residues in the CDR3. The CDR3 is CAGSLKANTEAFF. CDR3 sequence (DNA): TGTGCCGGCAGTTTAAAGGCGAACACTGAAGCTTTCTTT.

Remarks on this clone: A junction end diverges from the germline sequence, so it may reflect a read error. The CDR3 protein is CASSLMGGGNTWELFF. The CDR3 nucleotides are TGTGCCAGCAGTTTAATGGGAGGTGGGAACACCTGGGAGCTGTTTTTT. This sequence joins TRBV28 and TRBJ2-2, with a weak D call TRBD2 (6 bases). This CDR3 has 16 amino acids. The germline V gene encodes CDR1 MDHEN and CDR2 SYDVKM. The full variable domain, completed using reference TRBV28 and TRBJ2-2, is DVKVTQSSRYLVKRTGEKVFLECVQDMDHENMFWYRQDPGLGLRLIYFSYDVKMKEKGDIPEGYSVSREKKERFSLILESASTNQTSMYLCASSLMGGGNTWELFFGEGSRLTVL.

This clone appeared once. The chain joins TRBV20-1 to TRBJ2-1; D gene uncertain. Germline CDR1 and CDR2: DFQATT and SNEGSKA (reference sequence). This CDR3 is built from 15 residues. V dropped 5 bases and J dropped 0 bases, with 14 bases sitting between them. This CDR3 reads CSAGGYSLSYNEQFF. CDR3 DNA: TGCAGTGCTGGCGGATACAGCCTCTCCTACAATGAGCAGTTCTTC.

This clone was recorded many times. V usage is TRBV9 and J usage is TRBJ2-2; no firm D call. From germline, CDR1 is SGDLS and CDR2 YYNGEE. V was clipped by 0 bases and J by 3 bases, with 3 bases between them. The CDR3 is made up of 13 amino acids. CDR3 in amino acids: CASSVVDTGELFF. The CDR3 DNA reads TGTGCCAGCAGCGTAGTGGACACCGGGGAGCTGTTTTTT.

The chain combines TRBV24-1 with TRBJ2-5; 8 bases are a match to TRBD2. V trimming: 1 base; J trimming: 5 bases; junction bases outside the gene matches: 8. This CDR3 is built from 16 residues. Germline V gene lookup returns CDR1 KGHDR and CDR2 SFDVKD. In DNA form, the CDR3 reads TGTGCCACCAGTGATTTAACCCGGGGGGGCCTGGAGACCCAGTACTTC. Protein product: CATSDLTRGGLETQYF.

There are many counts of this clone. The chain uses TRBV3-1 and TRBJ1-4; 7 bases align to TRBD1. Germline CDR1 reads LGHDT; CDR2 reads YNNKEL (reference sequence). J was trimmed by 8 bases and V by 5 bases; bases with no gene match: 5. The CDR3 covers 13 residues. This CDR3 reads CASSATGVEKLFF. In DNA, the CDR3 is TGTGCCAGCAGCGCTACAGGGGTAGAAAAACTGTTTTTT.

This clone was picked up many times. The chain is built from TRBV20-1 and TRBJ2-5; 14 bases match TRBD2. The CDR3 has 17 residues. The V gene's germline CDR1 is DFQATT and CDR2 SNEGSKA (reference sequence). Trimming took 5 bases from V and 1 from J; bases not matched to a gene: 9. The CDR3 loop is CSAYKRGTSGGQETQYF. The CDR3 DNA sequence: TGCAGTGCTTATAAACGAGGGACTAGCGGGGGCCAAGAGACCCAGTACTTC.

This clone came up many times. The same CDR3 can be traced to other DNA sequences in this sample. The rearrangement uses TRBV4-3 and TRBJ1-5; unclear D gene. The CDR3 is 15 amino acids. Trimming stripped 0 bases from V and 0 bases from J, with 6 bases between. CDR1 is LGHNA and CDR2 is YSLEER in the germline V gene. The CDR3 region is CASSQDRYSNQPQHF. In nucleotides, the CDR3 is TGCGCCAGCAGCCAAGATCGATATAGCAATCAGCCCCAGCATTTT.

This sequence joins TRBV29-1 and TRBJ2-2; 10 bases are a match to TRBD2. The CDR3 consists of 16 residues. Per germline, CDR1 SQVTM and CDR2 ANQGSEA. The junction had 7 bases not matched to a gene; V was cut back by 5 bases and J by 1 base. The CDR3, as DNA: TGCAGCGTTACCTCGCTAGCGGGAGTGAACACCGGGGAGCTGTTTTTT. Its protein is CSVTSLAGVNTGELFF.